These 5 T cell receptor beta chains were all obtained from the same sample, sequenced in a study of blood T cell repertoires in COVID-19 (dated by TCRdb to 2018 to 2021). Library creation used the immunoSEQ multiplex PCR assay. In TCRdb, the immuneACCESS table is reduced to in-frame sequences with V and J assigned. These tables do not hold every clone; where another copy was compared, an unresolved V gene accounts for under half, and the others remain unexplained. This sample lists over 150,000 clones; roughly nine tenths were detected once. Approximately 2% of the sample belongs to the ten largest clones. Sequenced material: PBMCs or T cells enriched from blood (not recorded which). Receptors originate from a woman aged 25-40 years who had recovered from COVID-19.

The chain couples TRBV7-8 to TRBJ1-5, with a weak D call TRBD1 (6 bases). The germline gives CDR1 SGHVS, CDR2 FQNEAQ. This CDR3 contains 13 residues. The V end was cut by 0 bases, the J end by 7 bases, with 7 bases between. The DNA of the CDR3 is TGTGCCAGCAGCTTAGCGAGGGGGCAGCCCCAGCATTTT. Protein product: CASSLARGQPQHF. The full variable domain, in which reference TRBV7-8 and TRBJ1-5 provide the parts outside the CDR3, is GAGVSQSPRYKVAKRGQDVALRCDPISGHVSLFWYQQALGQGPEFLTYFQNEAQLDKSGLPSDRFFAERPEGSVSTLKIQRTQQEDSAVYLCASSLARGQPQHFGDGTRLSIL.

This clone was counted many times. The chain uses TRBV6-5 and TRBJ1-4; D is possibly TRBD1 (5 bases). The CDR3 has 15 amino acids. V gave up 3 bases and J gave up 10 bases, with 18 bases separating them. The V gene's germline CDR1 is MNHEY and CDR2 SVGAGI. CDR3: CASSYRAGTEGKLFF. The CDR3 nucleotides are TGTGCCAGCAGTTATAGGGCAGGGACGGAGGGAAAACTGTTTTTT.

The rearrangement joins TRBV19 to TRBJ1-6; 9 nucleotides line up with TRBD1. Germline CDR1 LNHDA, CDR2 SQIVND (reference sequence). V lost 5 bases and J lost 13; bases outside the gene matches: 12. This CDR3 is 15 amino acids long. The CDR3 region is CASSGGTGPKKPLHF. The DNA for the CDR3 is TGTGCCAGTAGTGGGGGGACAGGGCCCAAGAAGCCCCTCCACTTT.

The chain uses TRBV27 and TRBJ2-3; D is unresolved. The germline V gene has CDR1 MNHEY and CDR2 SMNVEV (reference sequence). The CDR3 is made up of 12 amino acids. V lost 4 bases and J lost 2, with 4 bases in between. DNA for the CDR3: TGTGCCAGCAGTTCCCACACAGATACGCAGTATTTT. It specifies CASSSHTDTQYF.

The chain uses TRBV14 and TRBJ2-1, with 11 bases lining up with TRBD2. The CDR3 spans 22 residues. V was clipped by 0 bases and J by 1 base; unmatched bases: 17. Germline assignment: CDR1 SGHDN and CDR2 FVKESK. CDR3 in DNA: TGTGCCAGCAGCCAAGATAGGGCTAGCGGGAGGAACTCGCGATTTTCCTACAATGAGCAGTTCTTC. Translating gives CASSQDRASGRNSRFSYNEQFF.